The 16 T cell receptor beta chains below all came from one sample that was sequenced in a study of blood T cell repertoires in COVID-19. Clones were sequenced by immunoSEQ multiplex PCR, and TCRdb holds only the in-frame ones, with some missing. This repertoire shows 54,000 or so clones, roughly 88% found once; its top ten account for 3.5%. The sequenced sample was peripheral blood. These receptors came from a human donor in a cohort sampled during active COVID-19.

The chain carries TRBV7-9 and TRBJ1-3; tentative D call: TRBD1 (5 bases). The germline CDR1 and CDR2 sequences are SEHNR and FQNEAQ (reference sequence). The CDR3 is 16 residues long. Trimming stripped 0 bases from V and 0 bases from J, with 9 bases between. The CDR3 bases are TGTGCCAGCAGCTTAGCAGGGACTTACTCTGGAAACACCATATATTTT. Protein: CASSLAGTYSGNTIYF.

The J gene is TRBJ1-2, the V gene TRBV4-3; 7 nucleotides agree with TRBD1. The CDR3 runs 17 residues. V shed 2 bases and J 7 bases; nucleotides not matched to a gene: 16. CDR1 is LGHNA, CDR2 YSLEER, per germline. CDR3 coding DNA: TGCGCCAGCAGCCAACGTAGAGGGGGCCAAAAAGTCTCTGGCTACACCTTC. Translated: CASSQRRGGQKVSGYTF.

The CDR3 DNA follows: TGTGCCAGCAGCTCTCTAGCCTTGACAGATACGCAGTATTTT. This gives the protein CASSSLALTDTQYF. The rearrangement links TRBV14 to TRBJ2-3; D is possibly TRBD2 (5 bases). V lost 5 bases and J lost 3, with 12 bases in between. This CDR3 has 14 residues. Germline CDR1 and CDR2: SGHDN and FVKESK.

V gene TRBV2 combines with J gene TRBJ2-1, with TRBD2 identical over 7 bases. Germline-derived CDR1 and CDR2 are SNHLY and FYNNEI. The CDR3 runs 13 residues. Trimming took 5 bases from V and 5 from J; bases not matched to a gene: 3. The CDR3 nucleotides read TGTGCCAGCAGTCTGACTAGCAACAATGAGCAGTTCTTC. Its protein is CASSLTSNNEQFF.

The CDR3 coding sequence is TGTGCCAGCAGACGGACTAGCGGGGGGCCCCGGGAGACCCAGTACTTC. Amino acid sequence: CASRRTSGGPRETQYF. V is TRBV7-6 and J is TRBJ2-5; TRBD2 aligns across 14 bases. Germline-derived CDR1 and CDR2 are SGHVS and FNYEAQ. The ends lost 6 bases at V and 5 bases at J; junction bases unmatched: 8. This CDR3 spans 16 amino acids.

The V call is TRBV20-1, the J call TRBJ2-7, with D possibly matching TRBD2 (5 bases). CDR3 length equals 15 residues. Germline V gene sequence: CDR1 DFQATT, CDR2 SNEGSKA (reference sequence). V lost 3 bases and J 0 bases, leaving 15 bases between the germline ends. Here the CDR3 reads CSASAPGGGSYEQYF. In nucleotides, the CDR3 is TGCAGTGCTAGTGCCCCGGGCGGAGGCTCCTACGAGCAGTACTTC.

The chain is built from TRBV6-5 and TRBJ1-1; D is undetermined. Trimming removed 10 bases from V and 5 bases from J, with 17 bases in between. Germline loops: CDR1 MNHEY, CDR2 SVGAGI. The CDR3 loop spans 13 amino acids. CDR3 DNA: TGTGCCACCTGGAGGGCACGTGGGACTGAAGCTTTCTTT. This gives the protein CATWRARGTEAFF.

The chain joins TRBV6-5 to TRBJ1-5; 7 bases align to TRBD1. Trimming at V came to 6 bases and at J to 0 bases, leaving 5 bases not matched to a gene. CDR3 length: 15 amino acids. Germline V gene data show CDR1 as MNHEY and CDR2 as SVGAGI. DNA of the CDR3: TGTGCCAGCAGGAGGGGGCCTAATAGCAATCAGCCCCAGCATTTT. It is translated as CASRRGPNSNQPQHF.

The V gene is TRBV4-3, the J gene TRBJ1-1; TRBD1 aligns across 8 bases. CDR3 length: 17 amino acids. The junction had 8 bases not matched to a gene; V was cut back by 0 bases and J by 2 bases. Germline V gene data show CDR1 as LGHNA and CDR2 as YSLEER. DNA for the CDR3: TGCGCCAGCAGCCAAGATCGCCCCACAGGGGGAAACACTGAAGCTTTCTTT. Translation gives CASSQDRPTGGNTEAFF.

The CDR3 loop reads CASSKDGPSGRTTDTQYF. In DNA form, the CDR3 reads TGTGCCAGCAGCAAAGACGGCCCTAGCGGGCGAACCACAGATACGCAGTATTTT. The V call is TRBV21-1, the J call TRBJ2-3; the table's D call of TRBD2 was not tested on the DNA. TRBV21-1 is a pseudogene segment. The CDR3 contains 18 residues.

Turning to this clone: At one of its ends the junction is not consistent with the germline gene, which may arise from a read error. The chain joins TRBV3-1 (or the pseudogene TRBV3-2) to TRBJ1-2; D call uncertain. The CDR3 is made up of 12 amino acids. Germline V CDR1 and CDR2: LGHDT, YNNKEL (reference sequence). The CDR3 region has the DNA TGTGCCAACAGCCAAGGTGAAAGCGACTACACCTTC. Translating it yields CANSQGESDYTF.

The chain has TRBV4-1 and TRBJ1-3; D perhaps matches TRBD1 (5 bases). With 4 bases removed from V and 0 bases from J, the gap between germline ends came to 7 bases. The CDR3 is 14 amino acids. Germline V gene lookup returns CDR1 MGHRA and CDR2 YSYEKL. CDR3 loop: CASSLTGSGNTIYF. In nucleotides, the CDR3 is TGCGCCAGCAGCCTTACAGGCTCTGGAAACACCATATATTTT.

This clone was counted once. Here the CDR3 reads CASTSPGGPYNEQFF. The CDR3 DNA reads as TGTGCCAGCACCAGCCCAGGGGGCCCCTACAATGAGCAGTTCTTC. V usage is TRBV7-2 and J usage is TRBJ2-1; 8 bases agree with TRBD1. Germline V gene lookup returns CDR1 SGHTA and CDR2 FQGNSA. J was trimmed by 2 bases and V by 7 bases; bases with no gene match: 7. This CDR3 has 15 amino acids.

This clone appeared once. This chain joins TRBV7-9 and TRBJ1-2; possible D gene TRBD1, 6 bases. The length of the CDR3 is 14 residues. Trimming took 7 bases from V and 8 from J, leaving 20 bases between them. Per the germline V gene, CDR1 is SEHNR and CDR2 is FQNEAQ (reference sequence). The CDR3 is CASTVGTSYGGYTF. The CDR3 DNA sequence: TGTGCCAGCACCGTCGGGACATCATACGGGGGCTACACCTTC.

This chain joins TRBV5-1 and TRBJ2-7, with D perhaps matching TRBD1 (6 bases). Germline assignment: CDR1 SGHRS and CDR2 YFSETQ. Trimming pared 0 bases from V and 2 bases from J, leaving 12 bases between. The CDR3 runs to 15 residues. Here the CDR3 DNA reads TGCGCCAGCAGCTTGGTCTCAGGGGATACCTACGAGCAGTACTTC. This translates into CASSLVSGDTYEQYF. Complete variable domain (other parts from reference TRBV5-1 and TRBJ2-7): KAGVTQTPRYLIKTRGQQVTLSCSPISGHRSVSWYQQTPGQGLQFLFEYFSETQRNKGNFPGRFSGRQFSNSRSEMNVSTLELGDSALYLCASSLVSGDTYEQYFGPGTRLTVT.

V is TRBV14 and J is TRBJ1-6; D perhaps matches TRBD1 (5 bases). The V gene's germline CDR1 is SGHDN and CDR2 FVKESK. This CDR3 region has 15 residues. Between the trimmed V and J ends, which lost 4 bases and 6 bases, there was a span of 13 bases. CDR3 bases: TGTGCCAGCAGCCGTAACCGACAGTCTAATTCACCCCTCCACTTT. Its protein product is CASSRNRQSNSPLHF. Full variable domain (remainder filled in from reference TRBV14 and TRBJ1-6): EAGVTQFPSHSVIEKGQTVTLRCDPISGHDNLYWYRRVMGKEIKFLLHFVKESKQDESGMPNNRFLAERTGGTYSTLKVQPAELEDSGVYFCASSRNRQSNSPLHFGNGTRLTVT.